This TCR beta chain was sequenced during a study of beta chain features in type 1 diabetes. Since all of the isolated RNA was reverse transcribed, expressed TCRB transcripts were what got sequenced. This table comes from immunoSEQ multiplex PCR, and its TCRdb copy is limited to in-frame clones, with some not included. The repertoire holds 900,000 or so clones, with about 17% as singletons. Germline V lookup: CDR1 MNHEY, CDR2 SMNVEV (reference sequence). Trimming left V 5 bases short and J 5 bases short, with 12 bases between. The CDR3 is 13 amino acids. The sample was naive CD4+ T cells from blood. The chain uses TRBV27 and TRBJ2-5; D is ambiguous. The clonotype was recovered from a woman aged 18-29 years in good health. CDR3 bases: TGTGCCAGCAGTCGAGGACGGGTTGAGACCCAGTACTTC. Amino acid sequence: CASSRGRVETQYF.